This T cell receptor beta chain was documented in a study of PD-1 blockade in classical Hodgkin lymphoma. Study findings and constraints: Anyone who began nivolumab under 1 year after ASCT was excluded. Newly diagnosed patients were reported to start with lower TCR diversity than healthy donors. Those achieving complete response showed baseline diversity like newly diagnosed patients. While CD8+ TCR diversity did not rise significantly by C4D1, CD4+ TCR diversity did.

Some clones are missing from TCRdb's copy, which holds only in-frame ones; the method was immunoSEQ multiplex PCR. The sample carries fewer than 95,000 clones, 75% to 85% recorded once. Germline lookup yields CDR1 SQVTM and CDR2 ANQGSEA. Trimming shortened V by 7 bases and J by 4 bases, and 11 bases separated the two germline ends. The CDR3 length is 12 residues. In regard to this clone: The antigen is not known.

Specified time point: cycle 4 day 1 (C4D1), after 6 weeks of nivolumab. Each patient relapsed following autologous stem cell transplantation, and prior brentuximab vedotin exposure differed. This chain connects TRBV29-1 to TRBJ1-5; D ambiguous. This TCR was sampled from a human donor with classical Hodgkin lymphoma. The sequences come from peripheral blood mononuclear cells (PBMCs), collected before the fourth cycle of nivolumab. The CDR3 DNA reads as TGCAGCGCAGAAAGCCCAAATCAGCCCCAGCATTTT. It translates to CSAESPNQPQHF. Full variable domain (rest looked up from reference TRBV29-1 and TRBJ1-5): SAVISQKPSRDICQRGTSLTIQCQVDSQVTMMFWYRQQPGQSLTLIATANQGSEATYESGFVIDKFPISRPNLTFSTLTVSNMSPEDSSIYLCSAESPNQPQHFGDGTRLSIL.